Presented here are 21 T cell receptor beta chains from one specimen sequenced in a study of radiation and T cells in renal cell carcinoma. Data came from immunoSEQ multiplex PCR; TCRdb stores just in-frame clones and leaves some out. In the table there are some 75,000 clones, 82% of which are singletons. Time point defined: blood 2 weeks post-SBRT. Treatment reported: 15 Gy SBRT to primary tumor, nephrectomy 4 weeks later. Here the sequenced sample was blood, taken from a patient whose treatment included radiotherapy and nephrectomy. Every receptor here comes from a man aged 60-69 years with renal cell carcinoma.

The gene calls are TRBV7-9 and TRBJ1-2, with 9 bases matching TRBD1. Losses at the gene ends were 5 bases for V and 1 base for J; bases not matched to a gene: 5. The CDR3 consists of 15 residues. Germline values: CDR1 SEHNR, CDR2 FQNEAQ (reference sequence). The CDR3 region is CASSPRQGGNYGYTF. CDR3 DNA sequence: TGTGCCAGCAGCCCGCGACAGGGGGGTAACTATGGCTACACCTTC.

The chain links TRBV6-1 to TRBJ2-2; perhaps D is TRBD1 or TRBD2 (6 bases each). This CDR3 is built from 16 residues. Trimming took 2 bases from V and 10 from J, leaving 20 bases between them. Germline CDR1 is MNHNS and CDR2 is SASEGT. In DNA form, the CDR3 reads TGTGCCAGCAGTGAAATCTTCGCTGAGGGGGGCGCGGAGCTGTTTTTT. Its translation is CASSEIFAEGGAELFF.

This chain joins TRBV4-1 and TRBJ2-1, with unresolved D. V was shortened by 4 bases and J by 4 bases, with 11 bases between the two germline ends. The V gene's germline CDR1 is MGHRA and CDR2 YSYEKL. CDR3 length: 14 amino acids. In DNA, the CDR3 is TGCGCCAGCAGCCCCGCCGGGTCATACAATGAGCAGTTCTTC. This gives the protein CASSPAGSYNEQFF.

A single count supports this clone. CDR3 bases: TGTGCCAGCAGCCAAGGGGGAGGGCAAGCAGATACGCAGTATTTT. Amino acids: CASSQGGGQADTQYF. The chain couples TRBV4-2 to TRBJ2-3; 7 nucleotides match TRBD2. V dropped 1 base and J dropped 4; count of bases not matched to a gene: 5. Per the germline V gene, CDR1 is LGHNA and CDR2 is YNFKEQ. The length of the CDR3 is 15 residues.

This rearrangement joins TRBV30 to TRBJ2-2, with TRBD1 identical over 11 bases. Losses at the gene ends were 0 bases for V and 4 bases for J; bases not matched to a gene: 4. Germline V gene data show CDR1 as GTSNPN and CDR2 as SVGIG (reference sequence). This CDR3 region has 16 residues. DNA for the CDR3: TGTGCCTGGAGTGTATCGGGGACAGGGGGCACCGGGGAGCTGTTTTTT. It translates to CAWSVSGTGGTGELFF.

J is TRBJ2-3 and V is TRBV15; D is perhaps TRBD2 (6 bases). CDR1 is LNHNV and CDR2 is YYDKDF in the germline V gene (reference sequence). The CDR3 is 16 residues long. Deletions cut 3 bases from V and 0 bases from J, with 13 bases between. CDR3 nucleotide sequence: TGTGCCACCAGCAGCCAAGCGGGCCCCAGCACAGATACGCAGTATTTT. Translation gives CATSSQAGPSTDTQYF.

In DNA, the CDR3 is TGTGCCAGCAGCTTAGAGACCGGGACTGGCACCGGACCGACGTATTTT. As protein: CASSLETGTGTGPTYF. The gene calls are TRBV11-3 and TRBJ2-3, with D tentatively TRBD2 (6 bases). The V and J ends lost 0 bases and 14 bases respectively, with 24 bases between them. The germline V gene encodes CDR1 SGHNT and CDR2 YENEEA. CDR3 length equals 16 residues.

The chain combines TRBV4-2 with TRBJ2-1, with a tentative D call TRBD2 (6 bases). Germline V lookup: CDR1 LGHNA, CDR2 YNFKEQ. There are 15 residues in the CDR3. The germline V and J ends were trimmed by 1 base and 4 bases, with 11 bases remaining between them. The CDR3 here is CASSQVVGGYNEQFF. In DNA, the CDR3 is TGTGCCAGCAGCCAAGTCGTTGGAGGGTACAATGAGCAGTTCTTC.

The chain recombines TRBV10-3 with TRBJ2-7, with TRBD1 matching 10 bases. Germline V lookup: CDR1 ENHRY, CDR2 SYGVKD. The CDR3 spans 15 residues. Losses at the gene ends were 5 bases for V and 3 bases for J; bases not matched to a gene: 7. CDR3 nucleotides: TGTGCCATCAGTACCGACAGGGGGCCCAACTACGAGCAGTACTTC. Its protein is CAISTDRGPNYEQYF.

This clone has a handful of counts. This chain uses TRBV5-6 with TRBJ2-1; D is unclear. Trimming removed 0 bases at V and 1 base at J, with 11 bases between. The CDR3 is made up of 16 amino acids. Germline V gives CDR1 SGHDT, CDR2 YYEEEE. The DNA for the CDR3 is TGTGCCAGCAGCTTGGTCCCAGCCGCATCCTACAATGAGCAGTTCTTC. Amino acids: CASSLVPAASYNEQFF.

The chain combines TRBV13 with TRBJ2-1, with TRBD2 identical over 8 bases. The germline V gene has CDR1 PRHDT and CDR2 FYEKMQ (reference sequence). Germline trimming cut 5 bases from V and 2 bases from J; bases unmatched to any gene: 8. This CDR3 is 16 amino acids long. The CDR3, as DNA: TGTGCCAGCAGCCCACCGGGGGGGGAGACCTACAATGAGCAGTTCTTC. Encoded protein: CASSPPGGETYNEQFF.

The chain links TRBV5-1 to TRBJ2-1; tentative D call: TRBD2 (6 bases). Germline CDR1 reads SGHRS; CDR2 reads YFSETQ. This CDR3 is built from 12 residues. The V gene lost 2 bases and the J gene lost 9 bases, with 9 bases spanning the gap. The CDR3 coding sequence is TGCGCCAGCAGCTTCGCGGGACCTGAGCAGTTCTTC. It translates to CASSFAGPEQFF. Full variable domain (outside the CDR3, taken from reference TRBV5-1 and TRBJ2-1): KAGVTQTPRYLIKTRGQQVTLSCSPISGHRSVSWYQQTPGQGLQFLFEYFSETQRNKGNFPGRFSGRQFSNSRSEMNVSTLELGDSALYLCASSFAGPEQFFGPGTRLTVL.

This chain links TRBV7-9 with TRBJ2-7; the match to TRBD2 covers 14 bases. Germline-derived CDR1 and CDR2 are SEHNR and FQNEAQ (reference sequence). After removal of 5 bases from V and 2 bases from J, the junction contained 11 bases not matched to a gene. This CDR3 is built from 18 residues. The CDR3: CASSHRLAGGREAYEQYF. In DNA, the CDR3 is TGTGCCAGCAGCCATAGACTAGCGGGAGGGAGGGAAGCCTACGAGCAGTACTTC.

The gene calls are TRBV29-1 and TRBJ2-1; no clear D gene. The CDR3 has 13 residues. V was trimmed by 4 bases and J by 6 bases, leaving 13 bases between them. The germline CDR1 and CDR2 sequences are SQVTM and ANQGSEA. The chain's CDR3 is CSVVGQALNEQFF. CDR3 DNA: TGCAGCGTTGTAGGGCAGGCCCTCAATGAGCAGTTCTTC.

This clone was picked up a small number of times. J is TRBJ1-2 and V is TRBV9; no clear D. The germline CDR1 and CDR2 sequences are SGDLS and YYNGEE. This CDR3 has 13 amino acids. V lost 1 base and J 4 bases, leaving 8 bases between the germline ends. CDR3 protein: CASSVSPTYGYTF. Written as DNA, the CDR3 is TGTGCCAGCAGCGTATCCCCAACCTATGGCTACACCTTC.

V gene TRBV29-1 combines with J gene TRBJ2-5; TRBD1 matches 9 bases. The ends lost 6 bases at V and 5 bases at J; junction bases unmatched: 13. This CDR3 spans 15 amino acids. The germline gives CDR1 SQVTM, CDR2 ANQGSEA. CDR3 region: CSVAPPDRGVETQYF. The CDR3 DNA is TGCAGCGTGGCCCCCCCGGACAGGGGCGTCGAGACCCAGTACTTC.

The CDR3 region is CASSEGRQNEQFF. The DNA for the CDR3 is TGTGCCAGCAGTGAGGGACGGCAAAATGAGCAGTTCTTC. The V and J genes are TRBV2 and TRBJ2-1, with D perhaps assigned TRBD1 or TRBD2 (5 bases each). Trimming took 3 bases from V and 7 from J, leaving 10 bases between them. CDR3 size: 13 residues. Germline assignment: CDR1 SNHLY and CDR2 FYNNEI.

V is TRBV5-1 and J is TRBJ1-6; 7 nucleotides align to TRBD1. The CDR3 is 15 amino acids. The V gene's germline CDR1 is SGHRS and CDR2 YFSETQ. J gave up 4 bases and V 6 bases, and 7 bases lay outside the gene matches. The CDR3 sequence: CASTSGQLYNSPLHF. As DNA, the CDR3 is TGCGCCAGCACTTCGGGACAGCTTTATAATTCACCCCTCCACTTT.

The V and J genes are TRBV27 and TRBJ1-6, with 11 bases lining up with TRBD1. Germline CDR1 MNHEY, CDR2 SMNVEV (reference sequence). The CDR3 is 18 amino acids. The junction had 10 bases not matched to a gene; V was cut back by 2 bases and J by 7 bases. CDR3 residues: CASSLRIPGQGGNSPLHF. The CDR3 DNA is TGTGCCAGCAGTTTACGGATCCCGGGACAGGGGGGAAATTCACCCCTCCACTTT.

The table lists this clone with a count of one. V and J are TRBV2 and TRBJ2-1; D gene ambiguous. V was clipped by 2 bases and J by 0 bases, with 8 bases between them. Germline V lookup: CDR1 SNHLY, CDR2 FYNNEI. This CDR3 is 15 amino acids long. The CDR3 sequence: CASSESPVSYNEQFF. CDR3 in DNA: TGTGCCAGCAGTGAAAGTCCAGTCTCCTACAATGAGCAGTTCTTC.

This clone was found once. The chain combines TRBV28 with TRBJ1-4, with a weak D call TRBD1 (5 bases). This CDR3 contains 14 residues. Germline V gives CDR1 MDHEN, CDR2 SYDVKM. The ends were cut back, 6 bases at V and 6 bases at J, with 14 bases in the middle. CDR3 in DNA: TGTGCCAGCAGCACGGGGCCCTCGGATGAAAAACTGTTTTTT. Its translation: CASSTGPSDEKLFF.